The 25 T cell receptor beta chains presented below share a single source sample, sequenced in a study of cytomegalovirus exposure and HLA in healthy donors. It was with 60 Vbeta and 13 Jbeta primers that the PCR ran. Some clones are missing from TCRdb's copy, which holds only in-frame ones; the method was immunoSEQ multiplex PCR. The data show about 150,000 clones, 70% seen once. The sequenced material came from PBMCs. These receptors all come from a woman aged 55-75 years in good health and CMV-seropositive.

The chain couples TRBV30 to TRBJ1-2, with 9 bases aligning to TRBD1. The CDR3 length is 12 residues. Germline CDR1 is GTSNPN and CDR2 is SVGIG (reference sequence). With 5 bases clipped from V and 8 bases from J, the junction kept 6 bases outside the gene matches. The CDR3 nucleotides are TGTGCCTGGGTGACAGGGGGTGTGGGCTACACCTTC. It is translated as CAWVTGGVGYTF.

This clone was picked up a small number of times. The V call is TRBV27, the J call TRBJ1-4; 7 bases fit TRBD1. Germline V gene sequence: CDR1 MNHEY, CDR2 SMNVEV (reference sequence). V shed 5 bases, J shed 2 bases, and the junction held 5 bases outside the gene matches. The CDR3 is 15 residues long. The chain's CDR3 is CASSPQGSTNEKLFF. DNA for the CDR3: TGTGCCAGCAGTCCACAGGGGTCCACTAATGAAAAACTGTTTTTT.

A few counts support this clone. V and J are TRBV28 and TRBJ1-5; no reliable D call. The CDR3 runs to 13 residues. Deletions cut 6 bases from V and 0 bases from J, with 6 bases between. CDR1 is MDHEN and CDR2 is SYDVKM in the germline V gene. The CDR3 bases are TGTGCCAGCAGGCCTAATAGCAATCAGCCCCAGCATTTT. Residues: CASRPNSNQPQHF.

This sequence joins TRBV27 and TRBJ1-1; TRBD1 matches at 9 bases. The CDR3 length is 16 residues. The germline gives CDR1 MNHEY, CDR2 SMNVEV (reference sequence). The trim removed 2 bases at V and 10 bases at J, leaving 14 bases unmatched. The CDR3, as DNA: TGTGCCAGCAGTTTAACAGGGGGCGCTAATTTAATAGGAGCTTTCTTT. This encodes CASSLTGGANLIGAFF.

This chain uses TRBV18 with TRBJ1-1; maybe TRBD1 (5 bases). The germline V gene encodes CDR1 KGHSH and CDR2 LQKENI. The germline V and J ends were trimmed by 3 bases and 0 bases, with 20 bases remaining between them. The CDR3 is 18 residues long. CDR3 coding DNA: TGTGCCAGCTCACCGGGGGGTATACGGGGCGGCATGAACACTGAAGCTTTCTTT. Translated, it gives CASSPGGIRGGMNTEAFF.

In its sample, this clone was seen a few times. The CDR3, as DNA: TGTGCCAGCAGGGAAACGTCACTACCCTTTGAGACCCAGTACTTC. Protein product: CASRETSLPFETQYF. The chain couples TRBV2 to TRBJ2-5; D not resolved. Between the trimmed V and J ends, which lost 6 bases and 5 bases, there was a span of 19 bases. The CDR3 has 15 amino acids. CDR1 is SNHLY, CDR2 FYNNEI, per germline.

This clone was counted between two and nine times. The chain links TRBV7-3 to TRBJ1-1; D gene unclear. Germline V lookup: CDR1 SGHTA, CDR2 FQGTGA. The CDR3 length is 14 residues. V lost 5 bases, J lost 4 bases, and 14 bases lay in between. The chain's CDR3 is CASSASGDFTEAFF. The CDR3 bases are TGTGCCAGCAGCGCCTCCGGGGATTTCACTGAAGCTTTCTTT.

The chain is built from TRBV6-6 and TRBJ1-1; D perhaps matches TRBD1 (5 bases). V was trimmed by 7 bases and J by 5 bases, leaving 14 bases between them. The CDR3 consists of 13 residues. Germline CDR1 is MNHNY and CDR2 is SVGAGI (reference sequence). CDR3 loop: CASTWGRGTEAFF. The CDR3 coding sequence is TGTGCCAGCACATGGGGGAGGGGAACTGAAGCTTTCTTT.

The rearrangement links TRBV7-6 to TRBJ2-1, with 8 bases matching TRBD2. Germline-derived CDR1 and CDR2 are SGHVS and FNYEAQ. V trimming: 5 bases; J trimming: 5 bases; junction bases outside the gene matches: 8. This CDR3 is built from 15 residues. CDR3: CASSPAGDRDNEQFF. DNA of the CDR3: TGTGCCAGCAGCCCAGCGGGAGATCGCGACAATGAGCAGTTCTTC.

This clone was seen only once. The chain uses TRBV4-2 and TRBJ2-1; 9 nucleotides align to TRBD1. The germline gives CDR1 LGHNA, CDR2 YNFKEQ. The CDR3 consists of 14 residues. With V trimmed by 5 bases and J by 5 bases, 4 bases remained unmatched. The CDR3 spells CASSSGQGHNEQFF. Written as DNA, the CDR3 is TGTGCCAGCAGCTCCGGACAGGGGCACAATGAGCAGTTCTTC.

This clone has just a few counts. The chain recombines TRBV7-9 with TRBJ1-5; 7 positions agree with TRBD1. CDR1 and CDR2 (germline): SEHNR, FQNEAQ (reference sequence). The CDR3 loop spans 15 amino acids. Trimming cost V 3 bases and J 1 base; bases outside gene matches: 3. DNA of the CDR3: TGTGCCAGCAGCTTGCACAGGGGAAGCAATCAGCCCCAGCATTTT. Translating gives CASSLHRGSNQPQHF.

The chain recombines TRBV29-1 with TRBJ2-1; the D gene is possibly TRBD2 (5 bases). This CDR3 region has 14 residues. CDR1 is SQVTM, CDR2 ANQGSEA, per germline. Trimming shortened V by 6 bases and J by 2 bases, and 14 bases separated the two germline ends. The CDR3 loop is CSVKGGSTYNEQFF. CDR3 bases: TGCAGCGTCAAGGGCGGGTCGACCTACAATGAGCAGTTCTTC.

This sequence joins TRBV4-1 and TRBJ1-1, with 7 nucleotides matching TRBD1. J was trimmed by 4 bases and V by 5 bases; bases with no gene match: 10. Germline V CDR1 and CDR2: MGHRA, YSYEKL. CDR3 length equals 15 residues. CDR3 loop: CASSIRTGGGTEAFF. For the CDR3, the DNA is TGCGCCAGCAGCATACGGACAGGAGGAGGCACTGAAGCTTTCTTT.

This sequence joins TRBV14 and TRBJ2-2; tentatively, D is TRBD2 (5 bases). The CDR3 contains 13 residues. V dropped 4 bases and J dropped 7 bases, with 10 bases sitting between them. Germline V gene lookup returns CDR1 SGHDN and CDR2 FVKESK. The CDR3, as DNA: TGTGCCAGCAGCCCCCTGCGGGTCGGGGAGCTGTTTTTT. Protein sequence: CASSPLRVGELFF.

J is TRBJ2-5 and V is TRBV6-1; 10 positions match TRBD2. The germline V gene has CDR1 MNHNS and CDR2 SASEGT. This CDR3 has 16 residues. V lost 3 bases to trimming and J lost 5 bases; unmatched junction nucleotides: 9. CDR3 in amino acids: CASSDPPSGSGETQYF. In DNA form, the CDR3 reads TGTGCCAGCAGTGATCCGCCTAGCGGGAGTGGGGAGACCCAGTACTTC.

The CDR3 spells CASSPRDRPTIEQFF. The CDR3 DNA sequence: TGTGCCAGCAGTCCGAGGGACAGGCCGACAATCGAGCAGTTCTTC. The rearrangement uses TRBV28 and TRBJ2-1, with TRBD1 matching 8 bases. Germline CDR1 MDHEN, CDR2 SYDVKM. V trimming: 5 bases; J trimming: 10 bases; junction bases outside the gene matches: 13. The CDR3 is made up of 15 amino acids.

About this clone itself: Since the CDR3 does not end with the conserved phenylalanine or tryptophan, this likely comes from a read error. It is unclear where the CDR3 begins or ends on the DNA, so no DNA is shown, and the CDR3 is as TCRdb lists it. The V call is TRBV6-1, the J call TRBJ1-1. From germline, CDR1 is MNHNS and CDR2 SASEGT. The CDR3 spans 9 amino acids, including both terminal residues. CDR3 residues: CASSELRAM.

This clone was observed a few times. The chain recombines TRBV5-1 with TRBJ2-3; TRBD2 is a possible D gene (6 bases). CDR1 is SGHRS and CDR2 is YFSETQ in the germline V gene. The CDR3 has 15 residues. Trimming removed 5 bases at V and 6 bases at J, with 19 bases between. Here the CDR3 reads CASSPGESGVDTQYF. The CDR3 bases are TGCGCCAGCAGTCCGGGAGAAAGTGGGGTCGATACGCAGTATTTT.

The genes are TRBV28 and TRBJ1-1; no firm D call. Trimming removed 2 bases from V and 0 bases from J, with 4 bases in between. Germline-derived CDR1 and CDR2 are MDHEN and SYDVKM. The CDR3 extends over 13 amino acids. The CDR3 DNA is TGTGCCAGCAGTTTACCCTTGAACACTGAAGCTTTCTTT. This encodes CASSLPLNTEAFF.

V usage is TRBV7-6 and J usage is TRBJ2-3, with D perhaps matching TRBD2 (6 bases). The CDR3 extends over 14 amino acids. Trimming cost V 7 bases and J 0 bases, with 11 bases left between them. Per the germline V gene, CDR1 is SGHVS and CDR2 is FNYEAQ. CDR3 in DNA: TGTGCCAGCATCGGTGGGGGGAGCACAGATACGCAGTATTTT. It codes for CASIGGGSTDTQYF.

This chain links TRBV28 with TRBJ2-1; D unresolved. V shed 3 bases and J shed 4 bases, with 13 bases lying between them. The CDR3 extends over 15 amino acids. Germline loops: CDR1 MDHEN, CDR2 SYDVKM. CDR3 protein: CASSLSVLVYNEQFF. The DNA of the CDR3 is TGTGCCAGCAGTTTGTCGGTCTTGGTTTACAATGAGCAGTTCTTC. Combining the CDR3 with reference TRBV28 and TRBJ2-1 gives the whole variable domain DVKVTQSSRYLVKRTGEKVFLECVQDMDHENMFWYRQDPGLGLRLIYFSYDVKMKEKGDIPEGYSVSREKKERFSLILESASTNQTSMYLCASSLSVLVYNEQFFGPGTRLTVL.

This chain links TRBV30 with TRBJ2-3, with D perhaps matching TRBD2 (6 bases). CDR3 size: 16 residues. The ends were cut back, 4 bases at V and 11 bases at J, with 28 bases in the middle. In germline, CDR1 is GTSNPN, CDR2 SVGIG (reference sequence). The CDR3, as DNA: TGTGCCTGGACCGTCGGATGGGAGGCCCTCCGGAGTGAGCAGTATTTT. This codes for CAWTVGWEALRSEQYF. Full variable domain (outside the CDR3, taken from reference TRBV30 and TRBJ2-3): SQTIHQWPATLVQPVGSPLSLECTVEGTSNPNLYWYRQAAGRGLQLLFYSVGIGQISSEVPQNLSASRPQDRQFILSSKKLLLSDSGFYLCAWTVGWEALRSEQYFGPGTRLTVL.

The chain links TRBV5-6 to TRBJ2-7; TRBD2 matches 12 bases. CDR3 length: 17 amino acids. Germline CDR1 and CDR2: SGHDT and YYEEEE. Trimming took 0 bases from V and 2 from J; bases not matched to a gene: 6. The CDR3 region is CASSLAPSGRVAYEQYF. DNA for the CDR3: TGTGCCAGCAGCTTGGCCCCTAGCGGGAGGGTAGCCTACGAGCAGTACTTC. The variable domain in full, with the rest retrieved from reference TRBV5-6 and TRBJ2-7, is DAGVTQSPTHLIKTRGQQVTLRCSPKSGHDTVSWYQQALGQGPQFIFQYYEEEERQRGNFPDRFSGHQFPNYSSELNVNALLLGDSALYLCASSLAPSGRVAYEQYFGPGTRLTVT.

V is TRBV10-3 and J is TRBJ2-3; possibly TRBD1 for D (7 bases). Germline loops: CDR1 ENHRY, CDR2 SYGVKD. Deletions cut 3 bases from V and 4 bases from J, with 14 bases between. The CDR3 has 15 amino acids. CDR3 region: CAISERGRGADTQYF. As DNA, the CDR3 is TGTGCCATCAGTGAAAGGGGGCGCGGGGCAGATACGCAGTATTTT.

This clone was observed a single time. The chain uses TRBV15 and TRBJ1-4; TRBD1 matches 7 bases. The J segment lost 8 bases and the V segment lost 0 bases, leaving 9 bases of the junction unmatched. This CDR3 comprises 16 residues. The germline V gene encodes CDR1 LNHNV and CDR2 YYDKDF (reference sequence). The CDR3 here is CATSREAGQVREKLFF. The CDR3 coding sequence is TGTGCCACCAGCAGAGAGGCCGGACAGGTTAGAGAAAAACTGTTTTTT.